This TCR beta chain derives from a study of cytomegalovirus exposure and HLA in healthy donors. Worth noting for this clone: The antigen is undetermined.

PCR was performed using 60 Vbeta and 13 Jbeta primers. Study processing details: Later, an analysis found about 80 million unique TCR beta chains, and 8.5 million to 14 million of these were shared. Using immunoSEQ multiplex PCR, the repertoire was profiled, and TCRdb retains in-frame clones only, with some absent. That table supplies the V and J calls and clone size; D and trimming were determined from the DNA. The data show roughly 180,000 clones, 82% seen once. Deletions cut 0 bases from V and 5 bases from J, with 13 bases between. CDR1 is SQVTM and CDR2 is ANQGSEA in the germline V gene. The CDR3 totals 14 residues. Study findings and constraints: Several of the most significant clusters appeared linked to common viral pathogens, based on a later analysis.

This sequence originates from a middle-aged man in good health and CMV-seronegative. This chain uses TRBV29-1 with TRBJ1-2; weak D call: TRBD1 (6 bases). Sequenced material: PBMCs. CDR3: CSVEDRGAGYGYTF. The CDR3 bases are TGCAGCGTTGAAGACCGGGGGGCCGGTTATGGCTACACCTTC.